This record covers a single TCR beta chain. The same CDR3 is also encoded by other DNA sequences in this sample. The data derive from a study of control samples from healthy donors and cancer patients. Sequencing used immunoSEQ multiplex PCR; TCRdb keeps in-frame clones, though not all of them. The table lists roughly 120,000 clones, roughly 92% of them singletons. The V gene's germline CDR1 is SGHTA and CDR2 FQGNSA. Trimming shortened V by 0 bases and J by 4 bases, and 3 bases separated the two germline ends. The CDR3 spans 13 residues. The sample was blood. J is TRBJ2-2 and V is TRBV7-2; D gene unclear. This receptor was obtained from a man aged 25-45 years in good health. The chain's CDR3 is CASSLASTGELFF. The CDR3 DNA follows: TGTGCCAGCAGCTTAGCCAGCACCGGGGAGCTGTTTTTT.